A selection of T cell receptor beta chains follows, all from one sample in a study of identical twins. One entry per CDR3 protein, called by TCRdb with MiXCR from the 5' RACE reads. The sample holds 640,000 or so distinct CDR3 sequences; around 6.1% are singletons and the top ten take around 2%. What was sequenced was naive T cells sorted from blood. The receptors derive from a man younger than 30 in good health. The CDR3 runs from the conserved cysteine through the conserved F or W. A D gene is named only where the DNA matches it firmly. Size is stated for part of the rows, as once, few or many counts, or as a class when the clone is expanded.

>.|many|TRBV20-1|TRBJ1-3
CSARDLNRQENTIYF
TGCAGTGCTAGAGATCTGAACAGACAAGAAAACACCATATATTTT
>.|many|TRBV9|TRBJ2-1
CASSDGGERNEQFF
TGTGCCAGCAGCGATGGGGGAGAGCGCAATGAGCAGTTCTTC
>.|many|TRBV5-1|TRBJ1-4
CASSRRRGSDEKLFF
TGCGCCAGCAGCCGGAGGCGGGGGAGTGATGAAAAACTGTTTTTT
>TRBD2|few|TRBV12-3/TRBV12-4|TRBJ2-5
CASSFSSGDLMGAQYF
TGTGCCAGCAGTTTCTCTAGCGGGGACCTAATGGGGGCCCAGTACTTC
>TRBD2|few|TRBV7-9|TRBJ2-1
CSSNSPGGDNEQFF
TGTTCCAGCAACTCCCCGGGGGGAGACAATGAGCAGTTCTTC
>.|many|TRBV29-1|TRBJ1-5
CSVGDSNNQPQHF
TGCAGCGTAGGTGACAGTAACAATCAGCCCCAGCATTTT
>.|many|TRBV20-1|TRBJ2-1
CSARTVPSSYNEQFF
TGCAGTGCTAGGACAGTCCCCAGCTCCTACAATGAGCAGTTCTTC
>.|many|TRBV25-1|TRBJ1-1
CASSAGLGTNTEAFF
TGTGCCAGCAGTGCAGGACTCGGGACGAACACTGAAGCTTTCTTT
>.|few|TRBV5-8|TRBJ2-2
CASSLGLGPGELFF
TGTGCCAGCAGCTTGGGACTAGGCCCCGGGGAGCTGTTTTTT
>.|.|TRBV20-1|TRBJ2-5
CSAFLASQETQYF
TGCAGTGCATTCCTAGCGTCTCAAGAGACCCAGTACTTC
>.|many|TRBV10-1|TRBJ2-1
CAPGRGAFYNEQFF
TGCGCTCCAGGTCGGGGGGCATTCTACAATGAGCAGTTCTTC
>TRBD2|.|TRBV3-1|TRBJ2-1
CASRGTSGRHEQFF
TGTGCCTCCCGGGGGACTAGCGGGAGGCATGAGCAGTTCTTC
>.|many|TRBV6-1|TRBJ2-1
CASTRRDRDEQFF
TGTGCCAGCACGAGGCGGGATCGCGATGAGCAGTTCTTC
>.|.|TRBV29-1|TRBJ2-2
CSVGTRGTGELFF
TGCAGCGTGGGGACAAGGGGCACCGGGGAGCTGTTTTTT
>.|many|TRBV29-1|TRBJ2-1
CSVDGRGYNEQFF
TGCAGCGTTGATGGCAGGGGATACAATGAGCAGTTCTTC
>TRBD1|many|TRBV5-1|TRBJ2-2
CASSLIQGRKTGELFF
TGCGCCAGCAGCTTGATACAGGGGCGGAAAACCGGGGAGCTGTTTTTT
>TRBD2|few|TRBV3-1|TRBJ2-1
CASSQVTSAESSYNEQFF
TGTGCCAGCAGCCAAGTGACTAGCGCGGAGAGCTCCTACAATGAGCAGTTCTTC
>.|many|TRBV15|TRBJ2-1
CATSRGRAEHNEQFF
TGTGCCACCAGCAGAGGAAGGGCGGAACACAATGAGCAGTTCTTC
>.|.|TRBV3-1|TRBJ2-3
CASSQFRDTQYF
TGTGCCAGCAGCCAATTCAGAGATACGCAGTATTTT
>.|few|TRBV27|TRBJ1-5
CASSLFGVSNQPQHF
TGTGCCAGCAGTTTATTTGGAGTGAGCAATCAGCCCCAGCATTTT
>.|many|TRBV29-1|TRBJ1-2
CSDTLQGYYGYTF
TGCAGCGACACATTGCAGGGATACTATGGCTACACCTTC
>.|many|TRBV7-3|TRBJ2-3
CASSLSQGTTQYF
TGTGCCAGCAGCTTAAGTCAGGGCACTACGCAGTATTTT
>.|.|TRBV11-2|TRBJ2-1
CASSLAGKPNEQFF
TGTGCCAGCAGCTTAGCCGGGAAGCCCAATGAGCAGTTCTTC
>TRBD1|many|TRBV20-1|TRBJ1-1
CSARDPGQGATEAFF
TGCAGTGCTAGAGATCCAGGACAGGGGGCCACTGAAGCTTTCTTT
>.|few|TRBV5-1|TRBJ2-7
CASSLGRPAGEQYF
TGCGCCAGCAGCTTGGGGAGACCAGCGGGTGAGCAGTACTTC
>TRBD2|.|TRBV12-3/TRBV12-4|TRBJ2-1
CASSARGLAGGSQFF
TGTGCCAGCAGTGCCAGGGGACTAGCGGGAGGATCGCAGTTCTTC
>.|.|TRBV20-1|TRBJ2-7
CSAEDVGKYEQYF
TGCAGTGCTGAAGACGTGGGAAAATACGAGCAGTACTTC